These 8 T cell receptor beta chains were sequenced from one sample in a study of T-cell reconstitution after alpha-beta-depleted transplantation in children. This sample's TCRbeta library carried unique molecular identifier barcodes. TCRdb re-called the PCR reads with MiXCR, one entry per CDR3 protein. The sample records roughly 500,000 distinct CDR3 sequences, 8% to 11% being singletons. Sequenced material: PBMCs, taken before TCRalphabeta/CD19-depleted stem cell transplant. The receptors come from a child aged 2-15 years with inherited bone marrow failure, due to receive a stem cell transplant.

This clonotype was counted many times. The chain combines TRBV6-1 with TRBJ2-1; 11 bases are a match to TRBD1. This CDR3 region has 13 residues. Germline CDR1 MNHNS, CDR2 SASEGT. The J segment lost 7 bases and the V segment lost 9 bases, leaving 5 bases of the junction unmatched. In DNA form, the CDR3 reads TGTGCCAGGAGGGACAGGGGGATGAATGAGCAGTTCTTC. Its translation is CARRDRGMNEQFF.

At least ten counts were recorded for this clonotype. The chain links TRBV30 to TRBJ2-6; TRBD1 aligns across 7 bases. J lost 1 base, V lost 8 bases, and 14 bases had no gene match. This CDR3 has 17 amino acids. CDR1 and CDR2 from the germline V gene are GTSNPN and SVGIG (reference sequence). The CDR3 protein is CAGKTGRRLSGANVLTF. The CDR3 nucleotides read TGTGCCGGGAAGACAGGGAGAAGGTTGTCTGGGGCCAACGTCCTGACTTTC. The entire variable domain, with the rest obtained from reference TRBV30 and TRBJ2-6, is as follows: SQTIHQWPATLVQPVGSPLSLECTVEGTSNPNLYWYRQAAGRGLQLLFYSVGIGQISSEVPQNLSASRPQDRQFILSSKKLLLSDSGFYLCAGKTGRRLSGANVLTFGAGSRLTVL.

This clonotype showed up many times. CDR3 protein: CSLPGQGNSEQYF. CDR3 DNA: TGCAGCCTGCCGGGACAGGGAAACTCCGAGCAGTACTTC. The V and J genes are TRBV20-1 and TRBJ2-7; 9 positions agree with TRBD1. This CDR3 spans 13 amino acids. Germline assignment: CDR1 DFQATT and CDR2 SNEGSKA (reference sequence).

Turning to this clonotype: A junction boundary mismatches the germline segment, possibly from a read error. This chain uses TRBV20-1 with TRBJ2-2, with D possibly being TRBD2 (6 bases). This CDR3 has 15 residues. The V gene's germline CDR1 is DFQATT and CDR2 SNEGSKA (reference sequence). CDR3 residues: CSAREGRDHTGEMFF. The CDR3 DNA sequence: TGCAGTGCTAGAGAAGGGCGGGACCACACCGGGGAGATGTTTTTT.

Only a few counts were recorded for this clonotype. The chain joins TRBV18 to TRBJ2-1; D possibly corresponds to TRBD2 (6 bases). CDR1 and CDR2 from the germline V gene are KGHSH and LQKENI. The CDR3 runs 13 residues. Trimming pared 3 bases from V and 6 bases from J, leaving 9 bases between. CDR3 protein: CASSPREFNEQFF. CDR3 coding DNA: TGTGCCAGCTCACCTCGGGAGTTCAATGAGCAGTTCTTC.

This clonotype was counted only a few times. This chain uses TRBV5-1 with TRBJ2-1; D possibly corresponds to TRBD1 (6 bases). V lost 1 base to trimming and J lost 7 bases, with 18 bases between them. CDR1 is SGHRS, CDR2 YFSETQ, per germline. CDR3 size: 16 residues. The CDR3 nucleotides are TGCGCCAGCAGCTTGACTTCCCAGGGGAGTATTAATGAGCAGTTCTTC. Its protein is CASSLTSQGSINEQFF.

This clonotype was seen many times. The V gene is TRBV7-9, the J gene TRBJ2-7; TRBD1 matches 9 bases. The V and J ends lost 5 bases and 7 bases, in that order; junction bases with no gene match: 6. The CDR3 runs to 13 residues. Germline V CDR1 and CDR2: SEHNR, FQNEAQ (reference sequence). CDR3 sequence reads: CASSRDREGEQYF. The CDR3 DNA is TGTGCCAGCAGCCGGGACAGGGAAGGGGAGCAGTACTTC.

This clonotype was counted ten times or more. V and J are TRBV11-3 and TRBJ2-1, with 8 nucleotides matching TRBD2. Losses at the gene ends were 2 bases for V and 8 bases for J; bases not matched to a gene: 8. The CDR3 extends over 15 amino acids. Germline assignment: CDR1 SGHNT and CDR2 YENEEA. CDR3 in amino acids: CASSLSSGSIYEQFF. The CDR3 DNA follows: TGTGCCAGCAGCTTAAGCAGCGGGAGCATCTATGAGCAGTTCTTC.